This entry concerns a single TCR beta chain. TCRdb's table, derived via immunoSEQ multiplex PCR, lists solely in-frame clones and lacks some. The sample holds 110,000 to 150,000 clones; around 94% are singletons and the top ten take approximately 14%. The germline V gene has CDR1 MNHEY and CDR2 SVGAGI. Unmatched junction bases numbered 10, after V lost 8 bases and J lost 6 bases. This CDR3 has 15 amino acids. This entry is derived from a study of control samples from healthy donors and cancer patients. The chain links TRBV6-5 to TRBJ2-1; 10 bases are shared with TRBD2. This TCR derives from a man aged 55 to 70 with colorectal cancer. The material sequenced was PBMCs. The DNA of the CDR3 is TGTGCCAGCCGCCCCCCTCCTAGCGGGGGCAATGAGCAGTTCTTC. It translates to CASRPPPSGGNEQFF.